What follows are 6 T cell receptor beta chains derived from one specimen sequenced in a study of PD-L1 blockade in urothelial cancer. Time point specified: pretreatment peripheral blood. Here immunoSEQ multiplex PCR was the method, and the copy in TCRdb shows in-frame clones only, minus some. This sample has tens of thousands of clones, with around 88% found just once. Source: PBMCs, taken around atezolizumab (anti-PD-L1) treatment. Receptor source: a woman aged 60 to 75 with urothelial cancer.

This chain links TRBV6-1 with TRBJ1-5; TRBD1 matches 8 bases. From germline, CDR1 is MNHNS and CDR2 SASEGT. This CDR3 spans 13 amino acids. V shed 4 bases and J 5 bases; nucleotides not matched to a gene: 1. The CDR3 region is CASSATGDQPQHF. For the CDR3, the DNA is TGTGCCAGCAGTGCGACAGGGGATCAGCCCCAGCATTTT.

The CDR3 is CASSELRSTDTQYF. The CDR3 DNA reads TGCGCCAGCAGTGAGCTTCGGAGCACAGATACGCAGTATTTT. The rearrangement uses TRBV10-2 and TRBJ2-3; the D is unclear. With 2 bases removed from V and 0 bases from J, the gap between germline ends came to 6 bases. The CDR3 length is 14 residues. In germline, CDR1 is WSHSY, CDR2 SAAADI.

This rearrangement joins TRBV5-4 to TRBJ1-2; D is perhaps TRBD1 (5 bases). Trimming removed 0 bases from V and 4 bases from J, with 19 bases in between. Germline V gene lookup returns CDR1 SGHNT and CDR2 YYREEE (reference sequence). This CDR3 contains 17 residues. Here the CDR3 reads CASSLVSGLYYSYGYTF. The CDR3 DNA reads as TGTGCCAGCAGCTTGGTGTCAGGGCTCTATTACAGCTATGGCTACACCTTC.

The rearrangement uses TRBV5-6 and TRBJ1-2, with D possibly being TRBD1 (6 bases). The V gene's germline CDR1 is SGHDT and CDR2 YYEEEE. The CDR3 is 14 amino acids. V lost 4 bases, J lost 8 bases, and 18 bases lay in between. The chain's CDR3 is CASSKAMGAIGYTF. CDR3 DNA sequence: TGTGCCAGCAGCAAGGCCATGGGGGCTATCGGCTACACCTTC.

The chain uses TRBV27 and TRBJ2-3; D uncertain. The CDR3 is made up of 11 amino acids. V dropped 8 bases and J dropped 7 bases, with 10 bases sitting between them. Germline CDR1 is MNHEY and CDR2 is SMNVEV (reference sequence). Here the CDR3 DNA reads TGTGCCAGCGCTTCAGTGCATACGCAGTATTTT. Protein sequence: CASASVHTQYF.

CDR3 protein: CASSPGIRNSPLHF. The CDR3 nucleotides are TGTGCCAGCAGTCCAGGGATTCGGAATTCACCCCTCCACTTT. The rearrangement links TRBV6-5 to TRBJ1-6; D is perhaps TRBD1 (5 bases). Germline lookup yields CDR1 MNHEY and CDR2 SVGAGI. This CDR3 is 14 amino acids long. With 5 bases removed from V and 7 bases from J, the gap between germline ends came to 12 bases.